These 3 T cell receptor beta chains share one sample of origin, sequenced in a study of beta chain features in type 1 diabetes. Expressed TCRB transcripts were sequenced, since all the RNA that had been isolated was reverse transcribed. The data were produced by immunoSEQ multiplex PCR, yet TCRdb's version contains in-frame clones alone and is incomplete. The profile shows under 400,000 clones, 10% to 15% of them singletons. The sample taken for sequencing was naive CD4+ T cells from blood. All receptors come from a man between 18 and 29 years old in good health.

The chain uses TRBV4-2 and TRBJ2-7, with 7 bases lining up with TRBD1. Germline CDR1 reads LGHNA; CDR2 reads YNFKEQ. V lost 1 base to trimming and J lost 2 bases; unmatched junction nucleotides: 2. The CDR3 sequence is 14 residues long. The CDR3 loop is CASSQGQGAYEQYF. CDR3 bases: TGTGCCAGCAGCCAAGGACAGGGAGCCTACGAGCAGTACTTC.

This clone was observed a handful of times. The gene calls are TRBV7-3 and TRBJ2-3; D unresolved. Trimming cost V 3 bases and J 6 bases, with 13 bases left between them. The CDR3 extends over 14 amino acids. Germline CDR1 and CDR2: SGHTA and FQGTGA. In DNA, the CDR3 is TGTGCCAGCAGCTTTGGGCAGAACCCCGATACGCAGTATTTT. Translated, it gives CASSFGQNPDTQYF.

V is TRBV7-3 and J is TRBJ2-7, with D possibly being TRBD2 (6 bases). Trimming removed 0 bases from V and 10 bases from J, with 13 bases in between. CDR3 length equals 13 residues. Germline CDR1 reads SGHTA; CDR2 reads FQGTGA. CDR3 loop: CASSLTGTDGQYF. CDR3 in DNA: TGTGCCAGCAGCTTAACGGGGACTGATGGCCAGTACTTC.